Below are 25 T cell receptor beta chains sequenced from a single sample in a study of blood T cell repertoires in COVID-19. TCRdb keeps only in-frame clones here, not all; method: immunoSEQ multiplex PCR. The sample includes a few hundred thousand clones, about 85% of them seen just once. Sample: peripheral blood. The receptors derive from a woman in her 50s who had recovered from COVID-19.

The rearrangement joins TRBV5-1 to TRBJ2-5, with TRBD2 matching 9 bases. J was trimmed by 4 bases and V by 4 bases; bases with no gene match: 11. The CDR3 runs to 16 residues. Germline V CDR1 and CDR2: SGHRS, YFSETQ. The CDR3: CASSGGSGSLRETQYF. CDR3 DNA sequence: TGCGCCAGCAGCGGCGGTAGCGGGAGTTTGAGAGAGACCCAGTACTTC.

This clone was counted a few times. CDR3 residues: CASSYKQKNTEAFF. In DNA, the CDR3 is TGTGCCAGCAGTTACAAACAGAAGAACACTGAAGCTTTCTTT. This sequence joins TRBV6-6 and TRBJ1-1; D call uncertain. Trimming stripped 2 bases from V and 1 base from J, with 8 bases between. The CDR3 has 14 amino acids. CDR1 and CDR2 from the germline V gene are MNHNY and SVGAGI (reference sequence).

V is TRBV7-3 and J is TRBJ1-1, with D possibly TRBD1 on 5 matching bases. The CDR3 totals 16 residues. The V end was cut by 5 bases, the J end by 0 bases, with 16 bases between. Germline V gene data show CDR1 as SGHTA and CDR2 as FQGTGA. CDR3 loop: CASSPDSGRMNTEAFF. DNA for the CDR3: TGTGCCAGCAGCCCTGACAGCGGGCGGATGAACACTGAAGCTTTCTTT. The full variable domain, with the rest looked up from reference TRBV7-3 and TRBJ1-1, is GAGVSQTPSNKVTEKGKYVELRCDPISGHTALYWYRQSLGQGPEFLIYFQGTGAADDSGLPNDRFFAVRPEGSVSTLKIQRTERGDSAVYLCASSPDSGRMNTEAFFGQGTRLTVV.

The V gene is TRBV5-1, the J gene TRBJ1-5, with D perhaps TRBD1 (6 bases). From germline, CDR1 is SGHRS and CDR2 YFSETQ. With 2 bases removed from V and 1 base from J, the gap between germline ends came to 10 bases. This CDR3 contains 15 residues. The CDR3 DNA is TGCGCCAGCAGCTTACAGGGAGGGAGCAATCAGCCCCAGCATTTT. Translation gives CASSLQGGSNQPQHF.

This chain uses TRBV2 with TRBJ1-1; the D is unclear. The CDR3 totals 14 residues. Between the trimmed V and J ends, which lost 6 bases and 4 bases, there was a span of 15 bases. Germline V CDR1 and CDR2: SNHLY, FYNNEI. The CDR3 nucleotides read TGTGCCAGCAGGCGGGTCCTTTTAAGCACTGAAGCTTTCTTT. Translation gives CASRRVLLSTEAFF.

The rearrangement links TRBV30 to TRBJ1-2, with TRBD1 matching over 9 bases. Germline-derived CDR1 and CDR2 are GTSNPN and SVGIG (reference sequence). V lost 8 bases, J lost 7 bases, and 8 bases stayed unmatched. The CDR3 covers 12 residues. CDR3 coding DNA: TGTGCCCAGGGACAGGGCGGCGGTGGCTACACCTTC. Translation gives CAQGQGGGGYTF.

The chain is built from TRBV11-2 and TRBJ1-2; possible D gene TRBD1, 5 bases. The CDR3 extends over 13 amino acids. V gave up 0 bases and J gave up 4 bases, with 6 bases separating them. Germline V CDR1 and CDR2: SGHAT, FQNNGV. CDR3 DNA sequence: TGTGCCAGCAGCTTAGACAGGGCCTATGGCTACACCTTC. It specifies CASSLDRAYGYTF.

V and J are TRBV19 and TRBJ2-1; 7 nucleotides line up with TRBD2. Germline CDR1 is LNHDA and CDR2 is SQIVND (reference sequence). The CDR3 consists of 14 residues. With 7 bases clipped from V and 4 bases from J, the junction kept 7 bases outside the gene matches. For the CDR3, the DNA is TGTGCCAGTAAGGAGCTAGCGGTGTACAATGAGCAGTTCTTC. Translated, it gives CASKELAVYNEQFF.

The rearrangement joins TRBV19 to TRBJ1-1; TRBD1 agrees at 7 bases. Trimming removed 4 bases from V and 0 bases from J; junction bases left unmatched: 2. Germline V lookup: CDR1 LNHDA, CDR2 SQIVND (reference sequence). This CDR3 region has 14 residues. This chain's CDR3 is CASSKGQVNTEAFF. CDR3 nucleotides: TGTGCCAGTAGTAAAGGACAGGTGAACACTGAAGCTTTCTTT. Supplemented by reference TRBV19 and TRBJ1-1, the full variable domain reads DGGITQSPKYLFRKEGQNVTLSCEQNLNHDAMYWYRQDPGQGLRLIYYSQIVNDFQKGDIAEGYSVSREKKESFPLTVTSAQKNPTAFYLCASSKGQVNTEAFFGQGTRLTVV.

The chain couples TRBV12-3 or TRBV12-4 to TRBJ1-2; maybe TRBD1 (6 bases). V was cut by 7 bases and J by 8 bases, with 11 bases left in between. This CDR3 is 11 amino acids long. The CDR3 DNA reads as TGTGCCAGCACCCACAGGGTCGGCTACACCTTC. Translating it yields CASTHRVGYTF.

This rearrangement joins TRBV27 to TRBJ1-1, with 7 bases identical to TRBD1. Trimming took 6 bases from V and 2 from J; bases not matched to a gene: 9. The CDR3 extends over 15 amino acids. Germline V gene sequence: CDR1 MNHEY, CDR2 SMNVEV (reference sequence). CDR3 sequence (DNA): TGTGCCAGCAGACCACATGACAGGGAAAACACTGAAGCTTTCTTT. Amino acids: CASRPHDRENTEAFF.

The chain joins TRBV28 to TRBJ2-1; 11 nucleotides agree with TRBD1. Trimming cost V 4 bases and J 7 bases; bases outside gene matches: 9. This CDR3 region has 16 residues. From germline, CDR1 is MDHEN and CDR2 SYDVKM. CDR3 protein: CASSSHGQGAKNEQFF. CDR3 DNA: TGTGCCAGCAGTTCCCATGGACAGGGGGCTAAGAATGAGCAGTTCTTC. Combining the CDR3 with reference TRBV28 and TRBJ2-1 gives the whole variable domain DVKVTQSSRYLVKRTGEKVFLECVQDMDHENMFWYRQDPGLGLRLIYFSYDVKMKEKGDIPEGYSVSREKKERFSLILESASTNQTSMYLCASSSHGQGAKNEQFFGPGTRLTVL.

The chain carries TRBV5-5 and TRBJ1-1; D uncertain. CDR3 size: 14 residues. V lost 6 bases to trimming and J lost 4 bases, with 16 bases between them. Germline assignment: CDR1 SGHKS and CDR2 YYEKEE (reference sequence). CDR3 in DNA: TGTGCCAGCACCACTCTCCACCTCGGCACTGAAGCTTTCTTT. Its translation is CASTTLHLGTEAFF. Drawing the rest from reference TRBV5-5 and TRBJ1-1, the complete variable domain is DAGVTQSPTHLIKTRGQQVTLRCSPISGHKSVSWYQQVLGQGPQFIFQYYEKEERGRGNFPDRFSARQFPNYSSELNVNALLLGDSALYLCASTTLHLGTEAFFGQGTRLTVV.

This clone was observed a few times. The chain couples TRBV11-3 to TRBJ2-7, with 12 bases matching TRBD2. This CDR3 has 14 amino acids. V lost 6 bases and J lost 5; bases outside the gene matches: 5. CDR1 and CDR2 (germline): SGHNT, YENEEA. CDR3 coding DNA: TGTGCCAGCAGTTTGACTAGCGGGGGCAACGAGCAGTACTTC. The encoded protein is CASSLTSGGNEQYF.

V is TRBV5-1 and J is TRBJ2-3, with 8 bases lining up with TRBD1. Losses at the gene ends were 2 bases for V and 6 bases for J; bases not matched to a gene: 5. The CDR3 runs to 14 residues. Per the germline V gene, CDR1 is SGHRS and CDR2 is YFSETQ. The CDR3 bases are TGCGCCAGCAGCTTTGGACAGGGTGAGGATACGCAGTATTTT. Translation gives CASSFGQGEDTQYF.

The chain joins TRBV5-6 to TRBJ2-2, with unresolved D. Germline CDR1 reads SGHDT; CDR2 reads YYEEEE. The CDR3 runs 16 residues. Between the trimmed V and J ends, which lost 0 bases and 1 base, there was a span of 10 bases. In DNA, the CDR3 is TGTGCCAGCAGCTTGGATGGCAGTATGAACACCGGGGAGCTGTTTTTT. Encoded protein: CASSLDGSMNTGELFF. Drawing the rest from reference TRBV5-6 and TRBJ2-2, the complete variable domain is DAGVTQSPTHLIKTRGQQVTLRCSPKSGHDTVSWYQQALGQGPQFIFQYYEEEERQRGNFPDRFSGHQFPNYSSELNVNALLLGDSALYLCASSLDGSMNTGELFFGEGSRLTVL.

The chain is built from TRBV7-2 and TRBJ2-7, with 7 bases that match TRBD1. The length of the CDR3 is 15 residues. The germline V gene has CDR1 SGHTA and CDR2 FQGNSA. J was trimmed by 2 bases and V by 4 bases; bases with no gene match: 8. CDR3 region: CASSSKDRPAYEQYF. The CDR3 region has the DNA TGTGCCAGCAGCTCGAAGGACAGGCCTGCCTACGAGCAGTACTTC.

This chain links TRBV19 with TRBJ1-5; no clear D. Trimming took 7 bases from V and 9 from J, leaving 22 bases between them. CDR1 LNHDA and CDR2 SQIVND come from the germline V gene (reference sequence). The CDR3 is made up of 15 amino acids. This CDR3 reads CASTDGSASRWPQHF. CDR3 DNA: TGTGCCAGTACCGACGGTTCAGCTAGCCGGTGGCCCCAGCATTTT. Variable domain in full (rest from reference TRBV19 and TRBJ1-5): DGGITQSPKYLFRKEGQNVTLSCEQNLNHDAMYWYRQDPGQGLRLIYYSQIVNDFQKGDIAEGYSVSREKKESFPLTVTSAQKNPTAFYLCASTDGSASRWPQHFGDGTRLSIL.

The chain carries TRBV28 and TRBJ1-4; 7 bases match TRBD1. After removal of 6 bases from V and 6 bases from J, the junction contained 7 bases not matched to a gene. The CDR3 spans 14 residues. The V gene's germline CDR1 is MDHEN and CDR2 SYDVKM. This CDR3 is CASSPGGSDEKLFF. In DNA, the CDR3 is TGTGCCAGCAGCCCAGGGGGGTCGGATGAAAAACTGTTTTTT. The full variable domain, its missing parts supplied by reference TRBV28 and TRBJ1-4, is DVKVTQSSRYLVKRTGEKVFLECVQDMDHENMFWYRQDPGLGLRLIYFSYDVKMKEKGDIPEGYSVSREKKERFSLILESASTNQTSMYLCASSPGGSDEKLFFGSGTQLSVL.

The CDR3 protein is CASSQDTALNTEAFF. The CDR3, as DNA: TGTGCCAGCAGCCAAGATACTGCCCTGAACACTGAAGCTTTCTTT. The chain uses TRBV3-1 (or the pseudogene TRBV3-2) and TRBJ1-1; unclear D gene. V lost 0 bases and J lost 0, with 8 bases in between. The CDR3 extends over 15 amino acids. The germline V gene has CDR1 LGHDT and CDR2 YNNKEL (reference sequence).

The rearrangement joins TRBV6-6 to TRBJ2-2, with 7 bases identical to TRBD1. Germline loops: CDR1 MNHNY, CDR2 SVGAGI (reference sequence). V was clipped by 5 bases and J by 5 bases; unmatched bases: 5. The CDR3 covers 14 residues. In nucleotides, the CDR3 is TGTGCCAGCAGTACAGGGGCGAGAACCGGGGAGCTGTTTTTT. It is translated as CASSTGARTGELFF.

The chain couples TRBV7-2 to TRBJ2-7; TRBD1 might be the D (6 bases). The CDR3 has 13 amino acids. V was shortened by 2 bases and J by 5 bases, with 10 bases between the two germline ends. The germline V gene has CDR1 SGHTA and CDR2 FQGNSA. The CDR3: CASSLQAGDEQYF. The CDR3 bases are TGTGCCAGCAGCTTACAGGCAGGGGACGAGCAGTACTTC.

The rearrangement joins TRBV19 to TRBJ2-7, with 10 positions matching TRBD1. This CDR3 spans 13 amino acids. With 3 bases clipped from V and 6 bases from J, the junction kept 2 bases outside the gene matches. CDR1 and CDR2 from the germline V gene are LNHDA and SQIVND (reference sequence). The CDR3, as DNA: TGTGCCAGTAGTATTGACAGGGGGCGCGAGCAGTACTTC. Translated: CASSIDRGREQYF.

This clone was recorded only once. The chain combines TRBV29-1 with TRBJ2-1, with TRBD1 matching over 9 bases. After removal of 7 bases from V and 2 bases from J, the junction contained 9 bases not matched to a gene. The length of the CDR3 is 15 residues. Per the germline V gene, CDR1 is SQVTM and CDR2 is ANQGSEA. The CDR3 is CSAGTGSTTYNEQFF. CDR3 nucleotide sequence: TGCAGCGCCGGGACAGGGAGTACAACCTACAATGAGCAGTTCTTC.

The rearrangement links TRBV28 to TRBJ2-2; TRBD2 matches 11 bases. V gave up 5 bases and J gave up 1 base; unmatched junction bases: 6. This CDR3 comprises 17 residues. In germline, CDR1 is MDHEN, CDR2 SYDVKM. CDR3 loop: CASSGSGRAMNTGELFF. In nucleotides, the CDR3 is TGTGCCAGCAGTGGTAGCGGGAGGGCTATGAACACCGGGGAGCTGTTTTTT.